This T cell receptor beta chain derives from a study of blood T cells in healthy people across ages. The CDR3 consists of 15 residues. Between the trimmed V and J ends, which lost 2 bases and 4 bases, there was a span of 14 bases. From germline, CDR1 is LGHDT and CDR2 YNNKEL (reference sequence). Next came a second PCR, run for roughly 7 to 12 cycles, which used a sample-barcoded 5' primer along with a J-beta primer mix. A 12-random-nucleotide template-switch adaptor tagged each cDNA molecule. TCRdb itself ran the 5' RACE reads through MiXCR, one entry per CDR3 protein. This table holds more than 900,000 distinct CDR3 sequences, under 35% found once. Every sample had a minimum of 6.5 million PBMCs isolated. These data also featured in a second study, about T cells of mothers and their children. As reported in that work: Healthy Caucasian mothers, a few in number, and their six children were the donors. Over 8.5 million reads per mother and around 3.2 million per child were obtained.

The receptor was derived from a woman aged 40 to 55 in good health. The sequenced material came from blood. The chain has TRBV3-1 and TRBJ1-1; no clear D gene. DNA of the CDR3: TGTGCCAGCAGCCAATCTAGGGCGGGAGGCACTGAAGCTTTCTTT. It translates to CASSQSRAGGTEAFF.